One and the same sample provided the 20 T cell receptor beta chains below, sequenced in a study of blood T cell repertoires in COVID-19. The protocol was immunoSEQ multiplex PCR, while the TCRdb copy is restricted to in-frame clones and leaves out a portion. This table holds about 240,000 clones, about 79% found once. The sample comprised peripheral blood. Receptors were obtained from a woman aged 80 or over with acute or convalescent COVID-19.

The CDR3 bases are TGTGCCACCAGCAGTGATACCATCGACACGGACACTGAAGCTTTCTTT. Its protein product is CATSSDTIDTDTEAFF. V and J are TRBV15 and TRBJ1-1; D is unresolved. V lost 3 bases to trimming and J lost 3 bases, with 17 bases between them. CDR3 length equals 16 residues. Germline V gene sequence: CDR1 LNHNV, CDR2 YYDKDF (reference sequence). Looking up the rest from reference TRBV15 and TRBJ1-1 gives the full variable domain: DAMVIQNPRYQVTQFGKPVTLSCSQTLNHNVMYWYQQKSSQAPKLLFHYYDKDFNNEADTPDNFQSRRPNTSFCFLDIRSPGLGDTAMYLCATSSDTIDTDTEAFFGQGTRLTVV.

This clone was recorded a few times. Other DNA sequences from this sample encode an identical CDR3 as well. This sequence joins TRBV7-3 and TRBJ1-6; 11 bases are a match to TRBD1. The germline V gene has CDR1 SGHTA and CDR2 FQGTGA. The CDR3 is made up of 14 amino acids. V was clipped by 5 bases and J by 7 bases; unmatched bases: 1. The CDR3 DNA follows: TGTGCCAGCAGCCGGACAGGGGGCAATTCACCCCTCCACTTT. It specifies CASSRTGGNSPLHF.

On this clone: One end of the junction fails to match germline, which may point to a read error. The CDR3 protein is CASRQGQQAPRWDF. The CDR3 region has the DNA TGTGCCAGCCGCCAGGGGCAACAAGCCCCCCGGTGGGACTTC. This sequence joins TRBV2 and TRBJ2-5, with a tentative D call TRBD1 (6 bases). The CDR3 covers 14 residues. Per germline, CDR1 SNHLY and CDR2 FYNNEI. Complete variable domain (other parts from reference TRBV2 and TRBJ2-5): EPEVTQTPSHQVTQMGQEVILRCVPISNHLYFYWYRQILGQKVEFLVSFYNNEISEKSEIFDDQFSVERPDGSNFTLKIRSTKLEDSAMYFCASRQGQQAPRWDFGPGTRLLVL.

V gene TRBV2 combines with J gene TRBJ2-6; tentatively, D is TRBD1 (6 bases). The CDR3 runs to 17 residues. V was trimmed by 6 bases and J by 4 bases, leaving 19 bases between them. CDR1 is SNHLY and CDR2 is FYNNEI in the germline V gene. Written as DNA, the CDR3 is TGTGCCAGCAGCCGAGACAGGCCCTCAGCAGGGGCCAACGTCCTGACTTTC. Translated, it gives CASSRDRPSAGANVLTF.

The rearrangement links TRBV19 to TRBJ1-1; 11 bases are shared with TRBD1. After removal of 6 bases from V and 5 bases from J, the junction contained 8 bases not matched to a gene. Germline CDR1 and CDR2: LNHDA and SQIVND (reference sequence). The CDR3 runs 15 residues. This CDR3 is CASRRTGGMGTEAFF. In DNA, the CDR3 is TGTGCCAGTAGACGGACAGGGGGCATGGGGACTGAAGCTTTCTTT.

The J gene is TRBJ2-7, the V gene TRBV27; D is perhaps TRBD1 (7 bases). Trimming removed 6 bases from V and 3 bases from J, with 15 bases in between. CDR3 size: 14 residues. CDR1 and CDR2 (germline): MNHEY, SMNVEV (reference sequence). As DNA, the CDR3 is TGTGCCAGCAGGCGGGGACAGACCGGCTACGAGCAGTACTTC. Translation gives CASRRGQTGYEQYF.

This chain joins TRBV28 and TRBJ2-7; D gene ambiguous. Trimming took 8 bases from V and 2 from J, leaving 10 bases between them. From germline, CDR1 is MDHEN and CDR2 SYDVKM. There are 12 residues in the CDR3. CDR3 DNA sequence: TGTGCCAGCCAGGCAGAGACCTACGAGCAGTACTTC. This sequence encodes CASQAETYEQYF. Combining the CDR3 with reference TRBV28 and TRBJ2-7 gives the whole variable domain DVKVTQSSRYLVKRTGEKVFLECVQDMDHENMFWYRQDPGLGLRLIYFSYDVKMKEKGDIPEGYSVSREKKERFSLILESASTNQTSMYLCASQAETYEQYFGPGTRLTVT.

V is TRBV5-8 and J is TRBJ1-6, with 7 nucleotides matching TRBD1. This CDR3 is built from 15 residues. The J segment lost 8 bases and the V segment lost 4 bases, leaving 9 bases of the junction unmatched. Per the germline V gene, CDR1 is SGHTS and CDR2 is YDEGEE. The CDR3 loop reads CASSKRQGFDSPLHF. CDR3 nucleotide sequence: TGTGCCAGCAGCAAACGACAGGGCTTTGATTCACCCCTCCACTTT. The full variable domain, with the rest looked up from reference TRBV5-8 and TRBJ1-6, is EAGVTQSPTHLIKTRGQQATLRCSPISGHTSVYWYQQALGLGLQFLLWYDEGEERNRGNFPPRFSGRQFPNYSSELNVNALELEDSALYLCASSKRQGFDSPLHFGNGTRLTVT.

V is TRBV11-2 and J is TRBJ1-4; 8 bases agree with TRBD1. J lost 7 bases, V lost 5 bases, and 9 bases had no gene match. CDR3 length equals 15 residues. Germline-derived CDR1 and CDR2 are SGHAT and FQNNGV. CDR3 sequence: CASSLSQGDREKLFF. The DNA of the CDR3 is TGTGCCAGCAGCCTATCACAGGGGGATCGTGAAAAACTGTTTTTT.

The rearrangement joins TRBV28 to TRBJ1-4; a weak D match, TRBD1 (6 bases). The CDR3 runs to 14 residues. Germline V gene lookup returns CDR1 MDHEN and CDR2 SYDVKM. V was trimmed by 6 bases and J by 6 bases, leaving 14 bases between them. Here the CDR3 DNA reads TGTGCCAGCAGGCCCGGGGGGGGCGATGAAAAACTGTTTTTT. It is translated as CASRPGGGDEKLFF.

The CDR3, as DNA: TGTGCCAGCTCATCCGACAGGGGTGGGGAGACCCAGTACTTC. It encodes CASSSDRGGETQYF. V and J are TRBV18 and TRBJ2-5, with 8 bases that match TRBD1. Germline lookup yields CDR1 KGHSH and CDR2 LQKENI. This CDR3 contains 14 residues. V lost 5 bases and J lost 5; bases outside the gene matches: 7. Full variable domain (outside the CDR3, taken from reference TRBV18 and TRBJ2-5): NAGVMQNPRHLVRRRGQEARLRCSPMKGHSHVYWYRQLPEEGLKFMVYLQKENIIDESGMPKERFSAEFPKEGPSILRIQQVVRGDSAAYFCASSSDRGGETQYFGPGTRLLVL.

The chain combines TRBV19 with TRBJ1-5; 7 positions agree with TRBD1. CDR3 length: 14 amino acids. J lost 0 bases, V lost 7 bases, and 3 bases had no gene match. Germline loops: CDR1 LNHDA, CDR2 SQIVND (reference sequence). CDR3 coding DNA: TGTGCCAGTACCCCAGGGGGTAGCAATCAGCCCCAGCATTTT. As protein: CASTPGGSNQPQHF.

Comment on this clone: The identical CDR3 is also encoded by other nucleotide sequences in the sample. This chain joins TRBV7-3 and TRBJ2-3, with D perhaps matching TRBD2 (6 bases). The CDR3 runs 13 residues. Trimming took 5 bases from V and 4 from J, leaving 10 bases between them. Germline V gene sequence: CDR1 SGHTA, CDR2 FQGTGA. For the CDR3, the DNA is TGTGCCAGCAGCCCTGGGGGGTCAGATACGCAGTATTTT. This codes for CASSPGGSDTQYF.

This clone was seen only a few times. The chain carries TRBV11-2 and TRBJ1-2, with a tentative D call TRBD1 (5 bases). The V end was cut by 3 bases, the J end by 8 bases, with 13 bases between. This CDR3 is built from 13 residues. Germline CDR1 reads SGHAT; CDR2 reads FQNNGV. As DNA, the CDR3 is TGTGCCAGCAGCTTCGAAACCGGGGGGGGCTACACCTTC. It translates to CASSFETGGGYTF.

This clone was seen just once. This sequence joins TRBV5-1 and TRBJ1-1, with 7 bases identical to TRBD1. Trimming removed 3 bases from V and 3 bases from J; junction bases left unmatched: 5. CDR3 length: 14 residues. Germline CDR1 reads SGHRS; CDR2 reads YFSETQ. The CDR3 DNA sequence: TGCGCCAGCAGCTCACAGGGGACTCACACTGAAGCTTTCTTT. Translation: CASSSQGTHTEAFF.

The V call is TRBV6-1, the J call TRBJ1-4; D might be TRBD1 (6 bases). CDR1 is MNHNS and CDR2 is SASEGT in the germline V gene. The CDR3 runs to 14 residues. Trimming took off 1 base at V and 8 bases at J, with 11 bases between the two ends. The CDR3 region has the DNA TGTGCCAGCAGTGAAGGAGGGGGACGAGAAAAACTGTTTTTT. It is translated as CASSEGGGREKLFF.

This rearrangement joins TRBV2 to TRBJ2-1; 8 positions agree with TRBD1. The CDR3 sequence is 14 residues long. Germline V gene data show CDR1 as SNHLY and CDR2 as FYNNEI. Trimming cost V 5 bases and J 12 bases; bases outside gene matches: 12. CDR3 sequence: CASSTDRGFGWQFF. CDR3 nucleotides: TGTGCCAGCAGTACCGACAGGGGATTTGGTTGGCAGTTCTTC.

This clone showed up just once. V gene TRBV10-3 combines with J gene TRBJ2-1, with 7 bases identical to TRBD1. With V trimmed by 0 bases and J by 8 bases, 13 bases remained unmatched. Germline V gene lookup returns CDR1 ENHRY and CDR2 SYGVKD. The CDR3 is 17 amino acids. As DNA, the CDR3 is TGTGCCATCAGTGAGTCCTATATTACCGGGACAGCGGATGAGCAGTTCTTC. It translates to CAISESYITGTADEQFF.

In this sample, this clone turned up a few times. This sequence joins TRBV19 and TRBJ1-5, with D possibly matching TRBD1 (5 bases). The CDR3 totals 15 residues. The V and J ends lost 1 base and 4 bases respectively, with 11 bases between them. Looked up from germline, CDR1 is LNHDA and CDR2 is SQIVND (reference sequence). The chain's CDR3 is CASSIGTGKNQPQHF. The CDR3 nucleotides read TGTGCCAGTAGTATAGGAACAGGTAAAAATCAGCCCCAGCATTTT.

The chain is built from TRBV2 and TRBJ2-2, with a weak D call TRBD1 (6 bases). Germline V gives CDR1 SNHLY, CDR2 FYNNEI. CDR3 length: 13 residues. Between the trimmed V and J ends, which lost 6 bases and 5 bases, there was a span of 10 bases. CDR3: CASSPDRTGELFF. CDR3 in DNA: TGTGCCAGCAGCCCGGACAGAACCGGGGAGCTGTTTTTT.